Listed below are T cell receptor beta chains from one sample, sequenced in a study of blood T cell repertoires in COVID-19. Data came from immunoSEQ multiplex PCR; TCRdb stores just in-frame clones and leaves some out. In the table there are approximately 92,000 clones, about 86% of which are singletons. The material sequenced was peripheral blood. These receptor sequences come from a man aged 55 to 70 with acute or convalescent COVID-19. The CDR3 runs from the conserved cysteine through the conserved F or W. A D gene is named only where the DNA matches it firmly. Clone size is not always given. Where it is, it says once, few, many or a class for expanded clones.

V gene,D gene,J gene,clone size,CDR3 DNA,CDR3 protein
TRBV5-1,.,TRBJ2-7,.,TGCGCCAGCAGCTTGGACCGGACAGCCTCCTACGAGCAGTACTTC,CASSLDRTASYEQYF
TRBV27,TRBD1,TRBJ2-2,.,TGTGCCAGCTTTACTCGACAGGGGGCGAACACCGGGGAGCTGTTTTTT,CASFTRQGANTGELFF
TRBV24-1,.,TRBJ1-1,.,TGTGCCACCAGCGCTGACAGGACTGAAGCTTTCTTT,CATSADRTEAFF
TRBV27,.,TRBJ1-5,.,TGTGCCAGCAGGGCAGGGGCAATAGAAGGTCAGCCCCAGCATTTT,CASRAGAIEGQPQHF
TRBV18,TRBD1,TRBJ2-1,.,TGTGCCAGCTCACTTGGGGACAGGCCCAATGAGCAGTTCTTC,CASSLGDRPNEQFF
TRBV30,TRBD1,TRBJ1-5,.,TGTGCCTGGAGTACGACAGGGCTGGATCAGCCCCAGCATTTT,CAWSTTGLDQPQHF
TRBV27,.,TRBJ2-1,.,TGTGCCAGCAGCCCTCCTACGGGGGGCCTTTACACCAATGAGCAGTTCTTC,CASSPPTGGLYTNEQFF
TRBV14,.,TRBJ2-1,.,TGTGCCAGCAGCCAAGATCGGGGATGGAATGAGCAGTTCTTC,CASSQDRGWNEQFF
TRBV7-6,TRBD2,TRBJ2-3,.,TGTGCCAGCAGCCCTGGGACTAGCGGGAGCACAGATACGCAGTATTTT,CASSPGTSGSTDTQYF
TRBV19,.,TRBJ2-5,.,TGTGCCAGTAGCGGGAAGGAGACTACCCTCGACGAGACCCAGTACTTC,CASSGKETTLDETQYF
TRBV18,.,TRBJ2-5,.,TGTGCCAGCTCATGGTTAGGACAGACCAATGCACAAGAGACCCAGTACTTC,CASSWLGQTNAQETQYF
TRBV24-1,.,TRBJ1-3,.,TGTGCCACCAGTGATTTGCTGTACACCTCAGGAAACACCATATATTTT,CATSDLLYTSGNTIYF
TRBV9,.,TRBJ1-1,many,TGTGCCAGCAGCGTAGAGGGGGATTTGATGACAGCTTTCTTT,CASSVEGDLMTAFF
TRBV16,.,TRBJ1-2,.,TGTGCCAGCAGCTCCACATCGAACTATGGCTACACCTTC,CASSSTSNYGYTF
TRBV16,.,TRBJ2-1,once,TGTGCCAGCAGCCAGACAGATTTTTCCTACAATGAGCAGTTCTTC,CASSQTDFSYNEQFF
TRBV11-2,TRBD1,TRBJ2-2,once,TGTGCCAGCAGTACGGGACAGGGTTCGGGGGAGCTGTTTTTT,CASSTGQGSGELFF
TRBV11-2,.,TRBJ1-4,.,TGTGCCAGCAGCTTAGGGAAGACGGGTGCAACTAATGAAAAACTGTTTTTT,CASSLGKTGATNEKLFF
TRBV5-4,TRBD2,TRBJ2-1,.,TGTGCCAGCAGCTTACTAGCGGGGGGGGTAGGTGAGCAGTTCTTC,CASSLLAGGVGEQFF
TRBV5-1,TRBD1,TRBJ2-7,many,TGCGCCAGCAGCCTGGGACAGGGGCCAACCTACGAGCAGTACTTC,CASSLGQGPTYEQYF
TRBV9,TRBD1,TRBJ1-1,.,TGTGCCAGCCGGGAGTTCGGGACAGGGGAGCGACTGAACACTGAAGCTTTCTTT,CASREFGTGERLNTEAFF
TRBV30,.,TRBJ1-2,.,TGTGCCTGGAGTCATCCCCCCGTGAGGAGCTACACCTTC,CAWSHPPVRSYTF
TRBV21-1,.,TRBJ1-1,.,TGTGCCAGCAGCAAATTGCGGAGTTCGGGGACAGGGGTCACTGAAGCTTTCTTT,CASSKLRSSGTGVTEAFF
TRBV14,.,TRBJ2-1,.,TGTGCCAGCAGCCTCAGGGGAAGCGAGCAGTTCTTC,CASSLRGSEQFF